These 26 T cell receptor beta chains originate from one sample sequenced in a study of blood T cell repertoires in COVID-19. Clones were sequenced by immunoSEQ multiplex PCR, and TCRdb holds only the in-frame ones, with some missing. Of 220,000 or so clones detected, around 84% appear once; the ten largest clones hold about 6.6%. The specimen sequenced was PBMCs or T cells enriched from blood (not recorded which). The receptor set was obtained from a woman aged 40 to 50 who had recovered from COVID-19.

The chain combines TRBV27 with TRBJ1-1, with 9 bases that match TRBD1. Germline CDR1 MNHEY, CDR2 SMNVEV (reference sequence). CDR3 length equals 15 residues. Losses at the gene ends were 0 bases for V and 4 bases for J; bases not matched to a gene: 3. This CDR3 reads CASSLSYRGPTEAFF. The CDR3 DNA reads TGTGCCAGCAGTTTATCCTACAGGGGGCCCACTGAAGCTTTCTTT.

This chain joins TRBV18 and TRBJ2-5; 8 bases match TRBD1. The germline gives CDR1 KGHSH, CDR2 LQKENI. The CDR3 spans 15 residues. The junction had 2 bases not matched to a gene; V was cut back by 0 bases and J by 2 bases. The CDR3, as DNA: TGTGCCAGCTCACCACCAGGGACAGGACAAGAGACCCAGTACTTC. Translating gives CASSPPGTGQETQYF.

This chain connects TRBV21-1 to TRBJ2-4; TRBD2, the D gene given by the table, was not confirmed from the DNA. TRBV21-1 is designated a pseudogene. CDR3 length: 13 amino acids. The CDR3 loop reads CASSAQRTRLQYF. In nucleotides, the CDR3 is TGTGCCAGCAGCGCCCAGAGGACTAGACTCCAGTACTTC.

This clone was found once. The V and J genes are TRBV6-4 and TRBJ1-6; the D gene is possibly TRBD1 (5 bases). The CDR3 covers 17 residues. Trimming left V 0 bases short and J 4 bases short, with 13 bases between. The germline V gene has CDR1 MRHNA and CDR2 SNTAGT. CDR3 in DNA: TGTGCCAGCAGTGACTCCGGGGGGGAGGCGTATAATTCACCCCTCCACTTT. It specifies CASSDSGGEAYNSPLHF.

The rearrangement joins TRBV5-1 to TRBJ2-5; D possibly corresponds to TRBD1 (6 bases). This CDR3 region has 16 residues. Trimming shortened V by 3 bases and J by 1 base, and 16 bases separated the two germline ends. Germline CDR1 SGHRS, CDR2 YFSETQ. In nucleotides, the CDR3 is TGCGCCAGCAGCTCTAAGGACAGACAGATCCAAGAGACCCAGTACTTC. It translates to CASSSKDRQIQETQYF.

This clone was seen only a few times. The rearrangement joins TRBV19 to TRBJ2-1; 13 nucleotides line up with TRBD2. There are 15 residues in the CDR3. The germline V gene encodes CDR1 LNHDA and CDR2 SQIVND (reference sequence). The junction had 5 bases not matched to a gene; V was cut back by 3 bases and J by 9 bases. In DNA, the CDR3 is TGTGCCAGTAGTATCGGGACTAGCGGGATCGGTGAGCAGTTCTTC. Amino acid sequence: CASSIGTSGIGEQFF.

The table lists this clone with many counts. The chain couples TRBV5-6 to TRBJ2-5; the match to TRBD2 covers 7 bases. In germline, CDR1 is SGHDT, CDR2 YYEEEE. This CDR3 spans 14 amino acids. Trimming took 4 bases from V and 1 from J; bases not matched to a gene: 4. The CDR3 DNA is TGTGCCAGCAGCCTAGGCGGGGGCCAAGAGACCCAGTACTTC. Protein: CASSLGGGQETQYF. The entire variable domain, with the rest obtained from reference TRBV5-6 and TRBJ2-5, is as follows: DAGVTQSPTHLIKTRGQQVTLRCSPKSGHDTVSWYQQALGQGPQFIFQYYEEEERQRGNFPDRFSGHQFPNYSSELNVNALLLGDSALYLCASSLGGGQETQYFGPGTRLLVL.

The V and J genes are TRBV24-1 and TRBJ2-1, with no clear D. Germline loops: CDR1 KGHDR, CDR2 SFDVKD. The length of the CDR3 is 14 residues. V shed 3 bases and J shed 5 bases, with 10 bases lying between them. The CDR3 is CATSDPRIHNEQFF. The CDR3 DNA follows: TGTGCCACCAGTGATCCTAGAATCCACAATGAGCAGTTCTTC.

This sequence joins TRBV30 and TRBJ1-1, with D maybe TRBD1 (6 bases). The length of the CDR3 is 12 residues. The V gene's germline CDR1 is GTSNPN and CDR2 SVGIG (reference sequence). Deletions cut 2 bases from V and 4 bases from J, with 8 bases between. The CDR3 nucleotides read TGTGCCTGGAGTCGACAGGCCACTGAAGCTTTCTTT. It specifies CAWSRQATEAFF.

The V call is TRBV28, the J call TRBJ1-2, with 7 bases aligning to TRBD1. After removal of 5 bases from V and 7 bases from J, the junction contained 19 bases not matched to a gene. Per the germline V gene, CDR1 is MDHEN and CDR2 is SYDVKM. The CDR3 spans 17 residues. This CDR3 is CASSGWDSAWRGPGYTF. CDR3 coding DNA: TGTGCCAGCAGTGGATGGGACAGCGCTTGGAGGGGCCCTGGCTACACCTTC.

This sequence joins TRBV7-9 and TRBJ2-1, with 7 bases identical to TRBD2. Germline V gene sequence: CDR1 SEHNR, CDR2 FQNEAQ (reference sequence). The J segment lost 6 bases and the V segment lost 0 bases, leaving 2 bases of the junction unmatched. The CDR3 length is 14 residues. CDR3 nucleotide sequence: TGTGCCAGCAGCTTAGCGGGAGGGGCCAATGAGCAGTTCTTC. This gives the protein CASSLAGGANEQFF.

The chain couples TRBV5-6 to TRBJ1-2, with D possibly being TRBD1 (5 bases). The germline CDR1 and CDR2 sequences are SGHDT and YYEEEE. The CDR3 sequence is 13 residues long. Trimming removed 0 bases from V and 7 bases from J, with 10 bases in between. CDR3 in amino acids: CASSLEAGSGYTF. The CDR3 DNA reads as TGTGCCAGCAGCTTGGAGGCAGGGTCTGGCTACACCTTC.

The CDR3 spells CASSFKGLAGTYEQYF. CDR3 sequence (DNA): TGTGCCAGCAGTTTTAAGGGACTAGCGGGGACCTACGAGCAGTACTTC. The gene calls are TRBV27 and TRBJ2-7; 13 bases map to TRBD2. CDR1 is MNHEY, CDR2 SMNVEV, per germline (reference sequence). There are 16 residues in the CDR3. V lost 3 bases, J lost 2 bases, and 4 bases stayed unmatched.

The rearrangement links TRBV3-1 (or the pseudogene TRBV3-2) to TRBJ1-5; unclear D gene. The germline V and J ends were trimmed by 0 bases and 15 bases, with 9 bases remaining between them. Germline V CDR1 and CDR2: LGHDT, YNNKEL (reference sequence). This CDR3 comprises 11 residues. The CDR3 nucleotides read TGTGCCAGCAGCCAAGATCTCTGCGGGCATTTT. Its protein product is CASSQDLCGHF.

V and J are TRBV20-1 and TRBJ2-3; 7 positions match TRBD2. With V trimmed by 5 bases and J by 12 bases, 5 bases remained unmatched. The CDR3 is 10 amino acids. The germline CDR1 and CDR2 sequences are DFQATT and SNEGSKA (reference sequence). CDR3 region: CSADLAVQYF. As DNA, the CDR3 is TGCAGTGCTGACCTAGCGGTTCAGTATTTT.

V and J are TRBV5-1 and TRBJ2-1; tentative D call: TRBD2 (6 bases). The CDR3 spans 15 residues. Germline V CDR1 and CDR2: SGHRS, YFSETQ. Deletions cut 4 bases from V and 4 bases from J, with 15 bases between. CDR3 nucleotides: TGCGCCAGCAGCGGGTCGGGAGAAGTTTACAATGAGCAGTTCTTC. It is translated as CASSGSGEVYNEQFF. Together with reference TRBV5-1 and TRBJ2-1, the CDR3 gives the full variable domain: KAGVTQTPRYLIKTRGQQVTLSCSPISGHRSVSWYQQTPGQGLQFLFEYFSETQRNKGNFPGRFSGRQFSNSRSEMNVSTLELGDSALYLCASSGSGEVYNEQFFGPGTRLTVL.

Comments on this clone: Additional DNA sequences in this sample encode the identical CDR3. CDR3 nucleotides: TGTGCCAGTAGTATCGGGGGGGGTAGCAATCAGCCCCAGCATTTT. Translation: CASSIGGGSNQPQHF. This chain links TRBV19 with TRBJ1-5; maybe TRBD1 (5 bases). Trimming took off 3 bases at V and 0 bases at J, with 9 bases between the two ends. Germline V gene lookup returns CDR1 LNHDA and CDR2 SQIVND (reference sequence). This CDR3 is 15 amino acids long.

V is TRBV10-2 and J is TRBJ2-3; 7 bases align to TRBD2. CDR1 and CDR2 from the germline V gene are WSHSY and SAAADI. Trimming cost V 3 bases and J 10 bases; bases outside gene matches: 7. CDR3 length equals 13 residues. The CDR3 DNA follows: TGCGCCAGCAGTGAAACAACTAGCGCCGCGCAGTATTTT. It yields the protein CASSETTSAAQYF.

The J gene is TRBJ2-3, the V gene TRBV10-2; no reliable D call. Trimming stripped 0 bases from V and 3 bases from J, with 10 bases between. CDR1 is WSHSY, CDR2 SAAADI, per germline. The CDR3 has 15 amino acids. CDR3 nucleotides: TGCGCCAGCAGTGAGTCCCGTGTGGCAACAGATACGCAGTATTTT. Its translation is CASSESRVATDTQYF.

The gene calls are TRBV19 and TRBJ2-7, with TRBD2 matching 7 bases. CDR3 length: 15 residues. Germline lookup yields CDR1 LNHDA and CDR2 SQIVND (reference sequence). V trimming: 7 bases; J trimming: 2 bases; junction bases outside the gene matches: 11. CDR3 amino acids: CASTPGGSRPYEQYF. DNA of the CDR3: TGTGCCAGTACCCCTGGCGGGAGTCGTCCCTACGAGCAGTACTTC.

The J gene is TRBJ2-1, the V gene TRBV18; TRBD2 matches at 9 bases. CDR3 size: 14 residues. After removal of 3 bases from V and 6 bases from J, the junction contained 3 bases not matched to a gene. The germline CDR1 and CDR2 sequences are KGHSH and LQKENI. CDR3 sequence reads: CASSPASGTNEQFF. CDR3 in DNA: TGTGCCAGCTCACCGGCTAGCGGGACCAATGAGCAGTTCTTC.

V and J are TRBV7-2 and TRBJ2-1; D remains ambiguous. Trimming cost V 5 bases and J 5 bases, with 7 bases left between them. This CDR3 spans 12 amino acids. CDR1 SGHTA and CDR2 FQGNSA come from the germline V gene. The CDR3 DNA is TGTGCCAGCAGCCCCCTTAACAATGAGCAGTTCTTC. As protein: CASSPLNNEQFF.

This clone has just a few counts. The V and J genes are TRBV27 and TRBJ2-1; TRBD2 matches at 9 bases. V lost 6 bases to trimming and J lost 6 bases; unmatched junction nucleotides: 12. CDR1 is MNHEY and CDR2 is SMNVEV in the germline V gene (reference sequence). The CDR3 length is 16 residues. In DNA, the CDR3 is TGTGCCAGCAGCCTCTACGGGACTAGCAGGACCAATGAGCAGTTCTTC. Protein: CASSLYGTSRTNEQFF.

Only a few counts were recorded for this clone. V usage is TRBV27 and J usage is TRBJ1-5; D is perhaps TRBD1 (5 bases). The CDR3 is 13 amino acids. Germline CDR1 MNHEY, CDR2 SMNVEV (reference sequence). V gave up 3 bases and J gave up 4 bases, with 7 bases separating them. The CDR3 DNA follows: TGTGCCAGCAGTTTCCGGGGGAATCAGCCCCAGCATTTT. Its translation is CASSFRGNQPQHF.

This CDR3 is CSVVSGSGVSYNEQFF. CDR3 nucleotide sequence: TGCAGCGTTGTTAGCGGGAGCGGCGTCTCCTACAATGAGCAGTTCTTC. The chain employs TRBV29-1 and TRBJ2-1, with 9 bases aligning to TRBD2. The CDR3 consists of 16 residues. CDR1 is SQVTM and CDR2 is ANQGSEA in the germline V gene. The ends lost 4 bases at V and 0 bases at J; junction bases unmatched: 7.

J is TRBJ2-2 and V is TRBV13; D gene uncertain. The CDR3 covers 17 residues. Trimming took off 4 bases at V and 3 bases at J, with 18 bases between the two ends. Germline values: CDR1 PRHDT, CDR2 FYEKMQ (reference sequence). DNA of the CDR3: TGTGCCAGCAGCTCACTCGGGTACCGGAGCGACACCGGGGAGCTGTTTTTT. Its translation: CASSSLGYRSDTGELFF.